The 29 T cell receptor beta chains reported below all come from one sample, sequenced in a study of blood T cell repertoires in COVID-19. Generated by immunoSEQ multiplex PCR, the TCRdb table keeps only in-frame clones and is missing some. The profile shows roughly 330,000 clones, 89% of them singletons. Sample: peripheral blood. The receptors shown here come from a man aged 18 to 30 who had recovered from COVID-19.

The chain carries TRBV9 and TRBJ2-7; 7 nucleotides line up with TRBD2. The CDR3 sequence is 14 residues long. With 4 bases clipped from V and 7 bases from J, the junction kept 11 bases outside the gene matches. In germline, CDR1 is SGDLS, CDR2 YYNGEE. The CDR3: CASSLSGDAKEQYF. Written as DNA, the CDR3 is TGTGCCAGCAGCTTGAGCGGGGACGCTAAAGAGCAGTACTTC.

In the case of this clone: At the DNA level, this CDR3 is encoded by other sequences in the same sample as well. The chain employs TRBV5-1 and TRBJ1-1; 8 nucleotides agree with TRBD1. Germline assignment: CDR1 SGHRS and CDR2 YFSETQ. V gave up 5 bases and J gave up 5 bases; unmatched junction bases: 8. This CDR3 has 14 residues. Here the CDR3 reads CASSPDRENTEAFF. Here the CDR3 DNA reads TGCGCCAGCAGTCCGGACAGGGAAAATACTGAAGCTTTCTTT.

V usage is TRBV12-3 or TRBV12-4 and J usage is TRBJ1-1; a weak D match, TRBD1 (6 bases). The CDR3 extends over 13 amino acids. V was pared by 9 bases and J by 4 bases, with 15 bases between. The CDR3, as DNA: TGTGCCAGTACCACGAGAGGGGGCACTGAAGCTTTCTTT. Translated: CASTTRGGTEAFF.

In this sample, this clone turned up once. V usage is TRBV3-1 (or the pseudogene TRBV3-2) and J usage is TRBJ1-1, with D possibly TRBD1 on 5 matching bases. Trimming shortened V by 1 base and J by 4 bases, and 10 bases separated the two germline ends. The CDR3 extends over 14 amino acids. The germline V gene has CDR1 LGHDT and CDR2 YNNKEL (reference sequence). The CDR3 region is CASSQGFRGTEAFF. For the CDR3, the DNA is TGTGCCAGCAGCCAAGGGTTTAGGGGCACTGAAGCTTTCTTT.

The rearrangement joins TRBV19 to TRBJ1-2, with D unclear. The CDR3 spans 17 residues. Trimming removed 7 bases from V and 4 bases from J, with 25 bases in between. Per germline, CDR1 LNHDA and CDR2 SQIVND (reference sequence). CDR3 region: CASTHGLSLEDSYGYTF. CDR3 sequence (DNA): TGTGCCAGTACCCACGGACTTTCCCTCGAGGATAGCTATGGCTACACCTTC.

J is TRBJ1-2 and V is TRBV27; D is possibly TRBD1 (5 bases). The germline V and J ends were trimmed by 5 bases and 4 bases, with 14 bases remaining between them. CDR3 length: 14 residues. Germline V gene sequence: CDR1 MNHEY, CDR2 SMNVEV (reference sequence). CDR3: CASSPGRDGYGYTF. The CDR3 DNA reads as TGTGCCAGCAGTCCCGGGAGGGACGGCTATGGCTACACCTTC.

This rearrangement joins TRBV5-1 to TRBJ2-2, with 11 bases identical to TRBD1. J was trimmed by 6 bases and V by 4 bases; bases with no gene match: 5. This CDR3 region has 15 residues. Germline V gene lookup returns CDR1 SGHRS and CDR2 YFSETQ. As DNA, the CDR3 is TGCGCCAGCAGCGTCTTGGGACAGGGGGCCGGGGAGCTGTTTTTT. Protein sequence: CASSVLGQGAGELFF. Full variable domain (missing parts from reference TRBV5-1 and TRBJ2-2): KAGVTQTPRYLIKTRGQQVTLSCSPISGHRSVSWYQQTPGQGLQFLFEYFSETQRNKGNFPGRFSGRQFSNSRSEMNVSTLELGDSALYLCASSVLGQGAGELFFGEGSRLTVL.

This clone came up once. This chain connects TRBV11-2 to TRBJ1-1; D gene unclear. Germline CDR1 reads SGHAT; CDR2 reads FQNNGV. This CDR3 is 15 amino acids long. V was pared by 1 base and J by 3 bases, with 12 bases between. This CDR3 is CASSLVALRDTEAFF. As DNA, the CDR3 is TGTGCCAGCAGCTTAGTGGCCCTCCGGGACACTGAAGCTTTCTTT.

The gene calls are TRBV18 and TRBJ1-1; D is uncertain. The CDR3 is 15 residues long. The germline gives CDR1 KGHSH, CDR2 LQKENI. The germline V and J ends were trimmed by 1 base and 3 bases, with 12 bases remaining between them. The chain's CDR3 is CASSPQMLRDTEAFF. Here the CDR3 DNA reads TGTGCCAGCTCACCACAAATGTTACGGGACACTGAAGCTTTCTTT.

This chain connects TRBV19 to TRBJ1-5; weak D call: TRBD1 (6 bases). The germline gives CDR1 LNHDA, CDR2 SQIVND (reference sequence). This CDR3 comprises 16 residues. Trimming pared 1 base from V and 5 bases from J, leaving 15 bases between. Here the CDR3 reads CASSIGRGSFYQPQHF. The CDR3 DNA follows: TGTGCCAGTAGTATAGGCAGGGGCTCTTTTTATCAGCCCCAGCATTTT.

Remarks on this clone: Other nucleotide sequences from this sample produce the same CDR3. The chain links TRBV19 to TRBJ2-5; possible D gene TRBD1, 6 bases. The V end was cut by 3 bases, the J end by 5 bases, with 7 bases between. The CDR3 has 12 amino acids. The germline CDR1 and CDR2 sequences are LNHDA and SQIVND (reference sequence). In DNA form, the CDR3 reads TGTGCCAGTAGTATGAGGGGGGAGACCCAGTACTTC. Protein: CASSMRGETQYF.

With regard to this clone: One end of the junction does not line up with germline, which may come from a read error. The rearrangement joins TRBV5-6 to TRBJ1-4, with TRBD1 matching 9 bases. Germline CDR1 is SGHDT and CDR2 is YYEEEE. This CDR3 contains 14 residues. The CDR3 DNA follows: TGTGCCAGCAGCTTAGGGACAGGGAATGAGAAACTGTTTTTT. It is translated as CASSLGTGNEKLFF.

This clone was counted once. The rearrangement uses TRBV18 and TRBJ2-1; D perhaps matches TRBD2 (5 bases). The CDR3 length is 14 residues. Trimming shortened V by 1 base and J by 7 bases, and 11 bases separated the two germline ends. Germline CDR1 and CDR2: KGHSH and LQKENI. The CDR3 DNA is TGTGCCAGCTCACCACAGGACTCCTTTAATGAGCAGTTCTTC. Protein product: CASSPQDSFNEQFF.

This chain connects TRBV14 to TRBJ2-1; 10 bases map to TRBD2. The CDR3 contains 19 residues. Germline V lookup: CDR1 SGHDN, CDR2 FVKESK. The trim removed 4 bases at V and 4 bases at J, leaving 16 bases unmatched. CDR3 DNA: TGTGCCAGCAGCCTGAGGGGGCTAGCGGGAGAAGCAGTTTACAATGAGCAGTTCTTC. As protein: CASSLRGLAGEAVYNEQFF.

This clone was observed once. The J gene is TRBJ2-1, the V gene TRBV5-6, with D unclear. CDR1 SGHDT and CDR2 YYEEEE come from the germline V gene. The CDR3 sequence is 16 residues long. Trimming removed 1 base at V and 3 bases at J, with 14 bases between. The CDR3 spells CASSLTVLVGYNEQFF. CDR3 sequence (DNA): TGTGCCAGCAGCTTGACAGTCCTCGTCGGCTACAATGAGCAGTTCTTC.

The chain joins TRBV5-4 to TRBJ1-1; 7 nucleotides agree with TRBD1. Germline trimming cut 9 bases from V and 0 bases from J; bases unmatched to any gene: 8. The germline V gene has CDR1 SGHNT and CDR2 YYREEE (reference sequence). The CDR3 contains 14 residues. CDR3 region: CATHLGQLNTEAFF. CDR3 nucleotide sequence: TGTGCCACCCACCTGGGACAGCTGAACACTGAAGCTTTCTTT.

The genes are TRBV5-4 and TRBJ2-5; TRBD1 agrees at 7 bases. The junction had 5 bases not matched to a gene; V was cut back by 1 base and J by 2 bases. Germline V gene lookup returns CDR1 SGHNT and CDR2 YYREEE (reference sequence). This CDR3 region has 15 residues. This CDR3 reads CASSLPGGYQETQYF. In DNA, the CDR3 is TGTGCCAGCAGCTTGCCAGGGGGATATCAAGAGACCCAGTACTTC.

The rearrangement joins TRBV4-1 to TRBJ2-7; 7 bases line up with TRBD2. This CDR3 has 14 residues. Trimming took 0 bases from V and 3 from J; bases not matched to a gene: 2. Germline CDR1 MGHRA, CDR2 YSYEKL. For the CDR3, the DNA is TGCGCCAGCAGCCAAGATGGGGGGGACTACGAGCAGTACTTC. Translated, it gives CASSQDGGDYEQYF.

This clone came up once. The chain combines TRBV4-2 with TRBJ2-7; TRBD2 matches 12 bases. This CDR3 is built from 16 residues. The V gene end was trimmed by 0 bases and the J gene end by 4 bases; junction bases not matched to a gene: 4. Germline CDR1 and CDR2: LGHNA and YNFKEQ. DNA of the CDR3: TGTGCCAGCAGCCAAGAGATACTAGCGGGGGGTTACGAGCAGTACTTC. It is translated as CASSQEILAGGYEQYF.

In DNA form, the CDR3 reads TGTGCCAGCAGCGTAGATAGCGGGAGGACCGGGGAGCTGTTTTTT. Its translation: CASSVDSGRTGELFF. The chain is built from TRBV9 and TRBJ2-2, with 10 bases matching TRBD2. The germline V gene encodes CDR1 SGDLS and CDR2 YYNGEE. This CDR3 is built from 15 residues. V lost 0 bases to trimming and J lost 5 bases; unmatched junction nucleotides: 1.

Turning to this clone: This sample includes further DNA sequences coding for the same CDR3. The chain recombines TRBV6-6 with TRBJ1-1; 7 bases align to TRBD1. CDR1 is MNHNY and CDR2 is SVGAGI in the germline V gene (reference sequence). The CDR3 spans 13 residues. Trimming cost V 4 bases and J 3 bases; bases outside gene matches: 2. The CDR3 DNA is TGTGCCAGCAGTTCAGGGGGGTACACTGAAGCTTTCTTT. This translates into CASSSGGYTEAFF.

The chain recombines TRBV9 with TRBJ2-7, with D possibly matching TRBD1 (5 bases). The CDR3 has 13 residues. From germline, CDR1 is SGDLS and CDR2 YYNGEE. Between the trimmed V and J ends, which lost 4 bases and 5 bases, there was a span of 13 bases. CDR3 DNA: TGTGCCAGCAGCACGAGCCCCAGGGACGAGCAGTACTTC. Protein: CASSTSPRDEQYF.

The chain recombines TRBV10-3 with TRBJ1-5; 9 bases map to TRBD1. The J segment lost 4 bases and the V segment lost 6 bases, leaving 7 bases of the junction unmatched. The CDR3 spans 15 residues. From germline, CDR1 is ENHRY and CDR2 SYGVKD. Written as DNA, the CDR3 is TGTGCCATCAGCGTCGGACAGGGGATTAATCAGCCCCAGCATTTT. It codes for CAISVGQGINQPQHF.

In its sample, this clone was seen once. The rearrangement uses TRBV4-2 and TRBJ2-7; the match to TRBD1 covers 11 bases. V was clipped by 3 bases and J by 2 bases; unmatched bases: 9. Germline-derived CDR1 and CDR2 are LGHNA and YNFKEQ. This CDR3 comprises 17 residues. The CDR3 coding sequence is TGTGCCAGCAGCCACGATAAGGGGACAGGGGGAACCTACGAGCAGTACTTC. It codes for CASSHDKGTGGTYEQYF.

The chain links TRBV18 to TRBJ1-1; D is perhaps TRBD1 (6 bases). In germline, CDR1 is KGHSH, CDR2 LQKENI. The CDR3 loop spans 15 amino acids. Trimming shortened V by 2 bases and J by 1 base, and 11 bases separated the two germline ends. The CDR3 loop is CASSPYGTPNTEAFF. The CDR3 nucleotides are TGTGCCAGCTCACCATATGGGACACCGAACACTGAAGCTTTCTTT.

In DNA, the CDR3 is TGTGCCAGCAGCGCCGGGACAGGGATTAACTATGGCTACACCTTC. Its translation is CASSAGTGINYGYTF. This sequence joins TRBV9 and TRBJ1-2, with 9 bases identical to TRBD1. The V gene end was trimmed by 3 bases and the J gene end by 1 base; junction bases not matched to a gene: 4. CDR1 is SGDLS, CDR2 YYNGEE, per germline. This CDR3 has 15 residues.

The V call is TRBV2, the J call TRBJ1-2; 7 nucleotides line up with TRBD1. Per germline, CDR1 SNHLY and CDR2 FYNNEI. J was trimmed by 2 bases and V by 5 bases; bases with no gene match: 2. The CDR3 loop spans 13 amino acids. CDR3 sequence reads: CASSKTGNYGYTF. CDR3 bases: TGTGCCAGCAGTAAGACAGGGAACTATGGCTACACCTTC.

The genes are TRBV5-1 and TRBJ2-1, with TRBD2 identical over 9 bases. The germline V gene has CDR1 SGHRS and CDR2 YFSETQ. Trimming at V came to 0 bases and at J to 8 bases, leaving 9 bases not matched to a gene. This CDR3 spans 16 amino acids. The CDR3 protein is CASSLGGAGGLDEQFF. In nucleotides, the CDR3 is TGCGCCAGCAGCTTGGGCGGCGCGGGGGGGCTCGATGAGCAGTTCTTC.

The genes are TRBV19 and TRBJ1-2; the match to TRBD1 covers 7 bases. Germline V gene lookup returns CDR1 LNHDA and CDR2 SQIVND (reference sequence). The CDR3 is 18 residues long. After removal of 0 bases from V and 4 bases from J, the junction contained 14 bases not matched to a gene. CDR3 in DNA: TGTGCCAGTAGTATAGACTCGACAGGGCCCGTTGCCACCTATGGCTACACCTTC. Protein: CASSIDSTGPVATYGYTF.